A single sample is the source of the 9 T cell receptor beta chains below, sequenced in a study of Graves' ophthalmopathy and Graves' hyperthyroidism. Amplification of the TCR beta CDR3 regions used RNA transcripts (as template). Amplification began with first-round RT-PCR using HTBI primers, then second-round multiplex PCR was performed. One entry per CDR3 protein results from TCRdb running MiXCR on the multiplex PCR reads. The sample records about 370,000 distinct CDR3 sequences, roughly 18% being singletons. Sequenced: peripheral blood. Source of these receptors: a young woman with Graves' ophthalmopathy.

At least ten counts were recorded for this clonotype. This sequence joins TRBV6-2 or TRBV6-3 and TRBJ1-1, with 8 bases identical to TRBD1. Germline trimming cut 2 bases from V and 4 bases from J; bases unmatched to any gene: 15. Germline CDR1 is MNHEY and CDR2 is SVGEGT. The length of the CDR3 is 18 residues. The CDR3 DNA is TGTGCCAGCAGTTACCAGCCCCTCGGGACAGGCAGAGTCACTGAAGCTTTCTTT. Amino acids: CASSYQPLGTGRVTEAFF.

This clonotype was recorded at least ten times. This chain connects TRBV19 to TRBJ1-5, with a weak D call TRBD1 (5 bases). Germline-derived CDR1 and CDR2 are LNHDA and SQIVND (reference sequence). V was trimmed by 0 bases and J by 1 base, leaving 22 bases between them. The CDR3 totals 20 residues. The CDR3 DNA is TGTGCCAGTAGTATAGATCTAAGCAAGGGAGGGGTAAGAAGCAATCAGCCCCAGCATTTT. This gives the protein CASSIDLSKGGVRSNQPQHF.

The chain recombines TRBV4-2 with TRBJ2-2; 8 nucleotides line up with TRBD2. The ends lost 4 bases at V and 5 bases at J; junction bases unmatched: 9. CDR3 length: 16 residues. The germline gives CDR1 LGHNA, CDR2 YNFKEQ. CDR3 bases: TGTGCCAGCAGCCCTATTCAGGGACTAGGTACCGGGGAGCTGTTTTTT. This gives the protein CASSPIQGLGTGELFF.

This clonotype showed up many times. The genes are TRBV30 and TRBJ1-5; 7 bases map to TRBD1. V lost 2 bases and J lost 4; bases outside the gene matches: 5. Germline V gene lookup returns CDR1 GTSNPN and CDR2 SVGIG (reference sequence). The CDR3 extends over 14 amino acids. For the CDR3, the DNA is TGTGCCTGGAGTACAGGGGACTTTAATCAGCCCCAGCATTTT. This encodes CAWSTGDFNQPQHF.

There are many counts of this clonotype. The chain uses TRBV7-8 and TRBJ1-5; TRBD1 might be the D (6 bases). Germline CDR1 is SGHVS and CDR2 is FQNEAQ. Trimming took 5 bases from V and 3 from J, leaving 17 bases between them. This CDR3 spans 16 amino acids. The CDR3 DNA follows: TGTGCCAGCAGCCACTTTATAGACAGGCACAATCAGCCCCAGCATTTT. It yields the protein CASSHFIDRHNQPQHF.

This clonotype appeared many times. The chain uses TRBV15 and TRBJ2-7; D possibly corresponds to TRBD1 (6 bases). There are 17 residues in the CDR3. Trimming left V 2 bases short and J 3 bases short, with 20 bases between. Germline CDR1 LNHNV, CDR2 YYDKDF (reference sequence). The CDR3 reads CATSRWARQGTLYEQYF. DNA for the CDR3: TGTGCCACCAGCAGATGGGCTCGGCAGGGGACCCTCTACGAGCAGTACTTC.

This clonotype was seen repeatedly, ten times or more. The V call is TRBV28, the J call TRBJ1-5; D is uncertain. Germline CDR1 reads MDHEN; CDR2 reads SYDVKM. Deletions cut 2 bases from V and 6 bases from J, with 8 bases between. The CDR3 is 13 residues long. CDR3 nucleotide sequence: TGTGCCAGCAGTTTACGTCGGGCTCAGCCCCAGCATTTT. The encoded protein is CASSLRRAQPQHF. The full variable domain, completed using reference TRBV28 and TRBJ1-5, is DVKVTQSSRYLVKRTGEKVFLECVQDMDHENMFWYRQDPGLGLRLIYFSYDVKMKEKGDIPEGYSVSREKKERFSLILESASTNQTSMYLCASSLRRAQPQHFGDGTRLSIL.

This clonotype was detected many times. This sequence joins TRBV12-3 or TRBV12-4 and TRBJ1-3; D not certain. This CDR3 spans 13 amino acids. V was clipped by 6 bases and J by 0 bases, with 6 bases between them. The CDR3, as DNA: TGTGCCAGCAGCCTGTTCTCTGGAAACACCATATATTTT. Translated: CASSLFSGNTIYF.

This clonotype was seen repeatedly, ten times or more. DNA of the CDR3: TGTGCCAGCAGCTTAGACGTGGACAGGATCCACGAGCAGTACTTC. Translating gives CASSLDVDRIHEQYF. The chain carries TRBV7-8 and TRBJ2-7; 7 bases align to TRBD1. The CDR3 is made up of 15 amino acids. Germline V CDR1 and CDR2: SGHVS, FQNEAQ. V gave up 1 base and J gave up 5 bases; unmatched junction bases: 8.